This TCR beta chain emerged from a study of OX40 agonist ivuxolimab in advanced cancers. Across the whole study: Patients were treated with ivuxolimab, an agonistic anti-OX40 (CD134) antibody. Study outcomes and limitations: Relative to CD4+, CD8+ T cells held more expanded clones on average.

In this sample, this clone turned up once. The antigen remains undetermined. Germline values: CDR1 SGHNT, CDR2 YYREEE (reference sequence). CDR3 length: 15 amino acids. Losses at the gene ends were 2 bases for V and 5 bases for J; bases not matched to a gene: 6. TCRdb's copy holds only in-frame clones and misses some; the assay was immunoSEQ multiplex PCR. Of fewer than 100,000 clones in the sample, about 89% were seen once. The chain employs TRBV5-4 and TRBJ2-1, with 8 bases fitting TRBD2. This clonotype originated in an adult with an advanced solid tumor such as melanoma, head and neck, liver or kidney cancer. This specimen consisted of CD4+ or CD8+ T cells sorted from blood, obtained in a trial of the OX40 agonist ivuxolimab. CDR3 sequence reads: CASSLIGTSHNEQFF. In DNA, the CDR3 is TGTGCCAGCAGCTTAATCGGGACTAGTCACAATGAGCAGTTCTTC.